The rows below give T cell receptor beta chains drawn from one sample of a study of vaccination effects on CD4 cells after COVID-19. These receptors have no known antigen. The assay was immunoSEQ multiplex PCR, and TCRdb's table has in-frame clones only and misses some. This table has more than 40,000 clones, more than 75% appearing once. This material consisted of CD4+ T cells from PBMCs cultured without peptide, taken before COVID-19 vaccination. Receptor source: a human donor who had a prior SARS-CoV-2 infection. The CDR3 runs from the conserved cysteine through the conserved F or W. Fields, in order: J gene, V gene, clone size, D gene, CDR3 DNA, CDR3 protein. A D gene is named only where the DNA matches it firmly. Where a row states a size, it is once, few, many or the class of an expanded clone; other rows omit it.

TRBJ2-6 | TRBV4-3 | - | - | TGCGCCAGCAGCCAAGCCCTAGGGCTTAACGTCCTGACTTTC | CASSQALGLNVLTF
TRBJ2-7 | TRBV19 | - | TRBD2 | TGTGCCAGTGGACTAGCGGGAGCCTACGAGCAGTACTTC | CASGLAGAYEQYF
TRBJ1-4 | TRBV18 | - | - | TGTGCCAGCTCACCACCGTATGGTAGGGTGAATGAAAAACTGTTTTTT | CASSPPYGRVNEKLFF
TRBJ2-2 | TRBV25-1 | - | - | TGTGCCAGCAGGACAGGGAACACCGGGGAGCTGTTTTTT | CASRTGNTGELFF
TRBJ1-6 | TRBV18 | - | TRBD1 | TGTGCCAGCTCACCAAGTACAGGGGATTCACCCCTCCACTTT | CASSPSTGDSPLHF
TRBJ1-2 | TRBV6-1 | - | - | TGTGCCAGCAGTGAGGATAGGTACAGCTATGGCTACACCTTC | CASSEDRYSYGYTF
TRBJ2-1 | TRBV5-1 | - | - | TGCGCCAGCAGGAGGGGTTCCTACAATGAGCAGTTCTTC | CASRRGSYNEQFF
TRBJ2-1 | TRBV4-1 | - | TRBD1 | TGCGCCAGCAGCCAAGATCCGGGGACAGTCTACAATGAGCAGTTCTTC | CASSQDPGTVYNEQFF
TRBJ2-4 | TRBV6-2/TRBV6-3 | once | TRBD2 | TGTGCCAGCAGTTACGTACTAGCGGGGATTCACAAAAACATTCAGTACTTC | CASSYVLAGIHKNIQYF
TRBJ2-5 | TRBV6-6 | once | - | TGTGCCAGCAGTTACTCGTCCTCTTACCGGGAGACCCAGTACTTC | CASSYSSSYRETQYF
TRBJ1-2 | TRBV2 | - | TRBD1 | TGTGCCAGCAGGGACAGGGGCGCTAACTATGGCTACACCTTC | CASRDRGANYGYTF
TRBJ2-6 | TRBV5-1 | - | - | TGCGCCAGCAGCACCGGGGATGGGTCTGGGGCCAACGTCCTGACTTTC | CASSTGDGSGANVLTF
TRBJ1-1 | TRBV27 | - | - | TGTGCCAGCAGTCCGGGGGAGGGCATGAACACTGAAGCTTTCTTT | CASSPGEGMNTEAFF
TRBJ1-3 | TRBV5-4 | - | - | TGTGCCAGCAGCTTGCGACCCTTCTTCTCTGGAAACACCATATATTTT | CASSLRPFFSGNTIYF
TRBJ1-1 | TRBV18 | - | TRBD1 | TGTGCCAGCTCGGATTTTACAGGGGACACTGAAGCTTTCTTT | CASSDFTGDTEAFF
TRBJ2-2 | TRBV2 | - | TRBD2 | TGTGCCAGCAGCGTTTCGCTAGCGGGGGATAACACCGGGGAGCTGTTTTTT | CASSVSLAGDNTGELFF
TRBJ1-1 | TRBV11-2 | - | - | TGTGCCAGCAGTTCCGATTGGGGGACTGAAGCTTTCTTT | CASSSDWGTEAFF
TRBJ2-2 | TRBV5-6 | once | - | TGTGCCAGCAGCTTGGGTTGGAGTAGCGGCACCGGGGAGCTGTTTTTT | CASSLGWSSGTGELFF
TRBJ1-4 | TRBV19 | - | - | TGTGCCAGTAGTCCGGGGCCGGGGTATGAAAAACTGTTTTTT | CASSPGPGYEKLFF
TRBJ2-5 | TRBV14 | - | TRBD2 | TGTGCCAGCAGCCCCGGGACTAGCGGACAAGAGACCCAGTACTTC | CASSPGTSGQETQYF
TRBJ2-7 | TRBV5-4 | few | - | TGTGCCACCCGGACTCTGGCCGGCGAGCAGTACTTC | CATRTLAGEQYF
TRBJ1-1 | TRBV29-1 | - | TRBD1 | TGCAGCGCTTACCCCCGGGGGGACAGACCGAACACTGAAGCTTTCTTT | CSAYPRGDRPNTEAFF
TRBJ2-2 | TRBV7-6 | - | - | TGTGCCAGCAGCGTTGACGGGGAGCTGTTTTTT | CASSVDGELFF
TRBJ2-3 | TRBV2 | - | TRBD2 | TGTGCCAGCAGGTCACTAGCGGGGACCACAGATACGCAGTATTTT | CASRSLAGTTDTQYF
TRBJ1-5 | TRBV30 | - | - | TGTGCCTGGACTCCAGATAGCAATCAGCCCCAGCATTTT | CAWTPDSNQPQHF
TRBJ1-1 | TRBV4-1 | - | - | TGCGCCAGCAGCCAATTGGGATTTGGAGCTTTCTTT | CASSQLGFGAFF
TRBJ2-5 | TRBV5-1 | - | TRBD2 | TGCGCCAGCAGCGAGGGACTAGTTATGGAGACCCAGTACTTC | CASSEGLVMETQYF
TRBJ1-2 | TRBV27 | - | - | TGTGCCAGCAGTCCGACGGCTTTAGCCTATGGCTACACCTTC | CASSPTALAYGYTF
TRBJ2-1 | TRBV2 | - | - | TGTGCCAGCAGTGCAGGGAAGTACAATGAGCAGTTCTTC | CASSAGKYNEQFF